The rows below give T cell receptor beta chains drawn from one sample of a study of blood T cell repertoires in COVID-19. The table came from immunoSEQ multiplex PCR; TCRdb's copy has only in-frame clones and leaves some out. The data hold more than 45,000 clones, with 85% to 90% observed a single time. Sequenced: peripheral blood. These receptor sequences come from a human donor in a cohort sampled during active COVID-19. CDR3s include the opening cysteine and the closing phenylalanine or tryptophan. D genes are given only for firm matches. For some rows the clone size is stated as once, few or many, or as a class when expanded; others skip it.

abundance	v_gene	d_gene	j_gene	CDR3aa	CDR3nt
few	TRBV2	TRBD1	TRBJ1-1	CASSLRDRLTEAFF	TGTGCCAGCAGTCTCCGGGACAGGCTCACTGAAGCTTTCTTT
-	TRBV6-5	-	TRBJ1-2	CASTLEGGGYTF	TGTGCCAGCACCTTGGAGGGTGGTGGCTACACCTTC
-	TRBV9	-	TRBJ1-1	CASSREGRGEAFF	TGTGCCAGCAGCCGGGAGGGGAGGGGGGAAGCTTTCTTT
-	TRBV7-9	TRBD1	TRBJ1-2	CASSPGGGQLGGYTF	TGTGCCAGCAGCCCCGGGGGGGGACAGCTGGGTGGCTACACCTTC
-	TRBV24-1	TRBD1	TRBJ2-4	CATSDPGTGKNIQYF	TGTGCCACCAGTGATCCGGGGACAGGCAAAAACATTCAGTACTTC
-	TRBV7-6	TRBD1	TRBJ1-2	CASSPRGFEGYTF	TGTGCCAGCAGCCCCAGGGGGTTTGAAGGCTACACCTTC
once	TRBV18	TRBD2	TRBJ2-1	CASSHRGGTSGMVEQFF	TGTGCCAGCTCACACCGGGGCGGGACTAGCGGGATGGTTGAGCAGTTCTTC
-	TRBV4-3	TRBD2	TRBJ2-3	CASNLGGLAGFTDTQYF	TGCGCCAGCAACCTAGGTGGGCTAGCGGGATTCACAGATACGCAGTATTTT
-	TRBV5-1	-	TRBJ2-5	CASSLAATAQETQYF	TGCGCCAGCAGCTTGGCGGCGACAGCACAAGAGACCCAGTACTTC
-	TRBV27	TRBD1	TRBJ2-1	CASSIRGQDSNEQFF	TGTGCCAGCAGTATCAGGGGGCAGGATAGCAATGAGCAGTTCTTC
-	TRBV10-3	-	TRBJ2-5	CAIRPDSTETQYF	TGTGCCATCAGACCGGACAGTACAGAGACCCAGTACTTC
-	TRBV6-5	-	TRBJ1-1	CASSSEPGSGAEAFF	TGTGCCAGCAGTTCGGAACCGGGATCTGGCGCTGAAGCTTTCTTT
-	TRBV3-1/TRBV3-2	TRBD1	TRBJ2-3	CASSQRDRGRSDTQYF	TGTGCCAGCAGCCAGAGGGACAGGGGGCGTTCAGATACGCAGTATTTT
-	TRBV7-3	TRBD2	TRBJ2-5	CASSPGLAGGQGETQYF	TGTGCCAGCAGCCCGGGACTAGCGGGGGGCCAAGGGGAGACCCAGTACTTC
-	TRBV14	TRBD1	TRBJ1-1	CASSPSDRGSFF	TGTGCCAGCAGCCCCTCGGACAGGGGGTCCTTCTTT
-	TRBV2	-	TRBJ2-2	CASILDRTNTGELFF	TGTGCCAGCATCCTAGACAGAACGAACACCGGGGAGCTGTTTTTT
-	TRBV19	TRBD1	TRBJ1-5	CASKRDRGEPQHF	TGTGCCAGTAAAAGGGACAGGGGGGAGCCCCAGCATTTT